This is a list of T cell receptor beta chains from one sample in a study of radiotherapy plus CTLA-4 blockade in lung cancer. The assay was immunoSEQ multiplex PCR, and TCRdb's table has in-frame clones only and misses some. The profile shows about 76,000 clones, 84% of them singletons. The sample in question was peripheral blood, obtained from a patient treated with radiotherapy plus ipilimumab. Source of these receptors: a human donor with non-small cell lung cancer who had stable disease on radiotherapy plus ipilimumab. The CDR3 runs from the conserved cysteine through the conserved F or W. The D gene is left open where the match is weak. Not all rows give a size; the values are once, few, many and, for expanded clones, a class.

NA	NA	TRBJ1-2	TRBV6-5	CASRGANYGYTF	TGTGCCAGCAGAGGGGCTAACTATGGCTACACCTTC
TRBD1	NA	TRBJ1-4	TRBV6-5	CASSYTGVGKLFF	TGTGCCAGCAGTTACACAGGGGTCGGAAAACTGTTTTTT
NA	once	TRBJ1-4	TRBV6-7	CASSYPRPHSNEKLFF	TGTGCCAGCAGTTATCCCCGACCGCACTCTAATGAAAAACTGTTTTTT
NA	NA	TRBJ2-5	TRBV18	CASSPLGQLQETQYF	TGTGCCAGCTCACCCCTTGGACAGCTCCAAGAGACCCAGTACTTC
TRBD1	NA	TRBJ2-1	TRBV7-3	CASSLTVTGASNEQFF	TGTGCCAGCAGCTTAACGGTGACAGGGGCTTCCAATGAGCAGTTCTTC
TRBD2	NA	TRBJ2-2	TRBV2	CASKGTSGGTGELFF	TGTGCCTCAAAAGGGACTAGCGGGGGCACCGGGGAGCTGTTTTTT
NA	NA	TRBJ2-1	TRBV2	CATSLGLASYNEQFF	TGTGCCACCTCCTTGGGGCTAGCGAGCTACAATGAGCAGTTCTTC
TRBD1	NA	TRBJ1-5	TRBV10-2	CASRTGWGQPQHF	TGCGCCAGCCGGACAGGGTGGGGTCAGCCCCAGCATTTT
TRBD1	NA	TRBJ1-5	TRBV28	CASNSARGALGQPQHF	TGTGCCAGCAATTCGGCCAGGGGGGCGTTGGGTCAGCCCCAGCATTTT
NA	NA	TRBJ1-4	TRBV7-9	CASSKIGPTNEKLFF	TGTGCCAGCAGTAAAATAGGTCCAACTAATGAAAAACTGTTTTTT
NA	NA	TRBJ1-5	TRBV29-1	CSVEYGNQPQHF	TGCAGCGTTGAGTATGGGAATCAGCCCCAGCATTTT
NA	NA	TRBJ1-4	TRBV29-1	CSVGTVGTNEKLFF	TGCAGCGTTGGGACAGTAGGAACTAATGAAAAACTGTTTTTT
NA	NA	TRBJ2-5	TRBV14	CASSRPSGGRETQYF	TGTGCCAGCAGCCGCCCATCCGGGGGGCGAGAGACCCAGTACTTC
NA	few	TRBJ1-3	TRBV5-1	CASSPETALSGNTIYF	TGCGCCAGCAGCCCCGAGACAGCTCTCTCTGGAAACACCATATATTTT
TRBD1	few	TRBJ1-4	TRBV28	CASRPPGQGKLFF	TGTGCCAGCAGACCGCCGGGACAGGGCAAACTGTTTTTT
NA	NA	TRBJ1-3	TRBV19	CASSIYGGAGGNTIYF	TGTGCCAGTAGTATATACGGGGGCGCAGGTGGAAACACCATATATTTT
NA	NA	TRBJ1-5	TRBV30	CAWSPVAGQPQHF	TGTGCCTGGAGCCCCGTGGCCGGTCAGCCCCAGCATTTT
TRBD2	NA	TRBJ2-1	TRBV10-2	CASSWASGGDEQFF	TGCGCCAGCAGTTGGGCTAGCGGGGGTGATGAGCAGTTCTTC
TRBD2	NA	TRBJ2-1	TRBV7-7	CASSQGLAGAAEQFF	TGTGCTAGCAGCCAGGGACTAGCGGGAGCTGCTGAGCAGTTCTTC
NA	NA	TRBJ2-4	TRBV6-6	CASSRPRNIQYF	TGTGCCAGCAGCCGCCCTAGAAACATTCAGTACTTC
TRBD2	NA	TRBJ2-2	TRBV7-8	CASSLSAGGTGELFF	TGTGCCAGCAGCTTAAGCGCGGGGGGCACCGGGGAGCTGTTTTTT
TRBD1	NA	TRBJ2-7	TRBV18	CASSPAGGFSYEQYF	TGTGCCAGCTCACCTGCAGGGGGTTTCTCCTACGAGCAGTACTTC
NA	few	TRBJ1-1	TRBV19	CASNGNTEAFF	TGTGCCAGTAACGGGAACACTGAAGCTTTCTTT
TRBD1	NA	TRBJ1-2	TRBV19	CASTPTGLSGYTF	TGTGCCAGTACCCCGACAGGGCTCAGTGGCTACACCTTC
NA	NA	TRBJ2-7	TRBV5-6	CASSLGGPYEQYF	TGTGCCAGCAGCTTGGGGGGCCCCTACGAGCAGTACTTC
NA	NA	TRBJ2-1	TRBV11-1	CASSLEAQGYNEQFF	TGTGCCAGCAGCTTAGAGGCCCAGGGTTACAATGAGCAGTTCTTC
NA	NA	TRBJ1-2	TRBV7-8	CASSYAGPPGYTF	TGTGCCAGCTCCTACGCCGGGCCCCCTGGCTACACCTTC
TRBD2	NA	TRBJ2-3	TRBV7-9	CASNSGGPGDTQYF	TGTGCCAGCAACAGCGGGGGTCCGGGAGATACGCAGTATTTT
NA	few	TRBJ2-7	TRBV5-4	CASSLGAQTYEQYF	TGTGCCAGCAGCTTAGGGGCGCAGACCTACGAGCAGTACTTC
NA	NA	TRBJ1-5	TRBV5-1	CASSLEGTQPQHF	TGCGCCAGCAGCTTGGAAGGGACTCAGCCCCAGCATTTT
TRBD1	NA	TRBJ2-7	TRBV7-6	CASSPRQGAYEQYF	TGTGCCAGCAGCCCACGACAGGGGGCTTACGAGCAGTACTTC
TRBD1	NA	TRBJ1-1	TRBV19	CASSLRGLNTEAFF	TGTGCCAGTAGTCTGAGGGGGCTGAACACTGAAGCTTTCTTT
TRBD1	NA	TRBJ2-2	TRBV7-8	CASSLAQGAGTGELFF	TGTGCCAGCAGCTTAGCCCAGGGGGCAGGCACCGGGGAGCTGTTTTTT
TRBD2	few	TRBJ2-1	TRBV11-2	CASSREAGGGNNEQFF	TGTGCCAGCAGCCGAGAAGCGGGAGGTGGCAACAATGAGCAGTTCTTC
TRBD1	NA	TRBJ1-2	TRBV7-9	CASSTRATDRGGGYTF	TGTGCCAGCAGCACCCGTGCAACCGACAGGGGTGGCGGCTACACCTTC
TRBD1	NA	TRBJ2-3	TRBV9	CASSPRQGFTDTQYF	TGTGCCAGCAGCCCCAGACAGGGGTTCACAGATACGCAGTATTTT
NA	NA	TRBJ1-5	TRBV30	CAWSEGGSSQPQHF	TGTGCCTGGAGTGAGGGAGGGAGCAGTCAGCCCCAGCATTTT
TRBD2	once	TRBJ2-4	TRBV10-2	CASSDPGGKAKNIQYF	TGCGCCAGCAGTGACCCGGGGGGTAAGGCCAAAAACATTCAGTACTTC
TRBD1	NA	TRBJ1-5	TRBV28	CASRRDRAQPQHF	TGTGCCAGCAGACGGGACAGGGCTCAGCCCCAGCATTTT
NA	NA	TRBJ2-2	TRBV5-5	CASSSTYSANTGELFF	TGTGCCAGCAGCTCAACCTACTCGGCGAACACCGGGGAGCTGTTTTTT
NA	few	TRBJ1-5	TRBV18	CASSLTTDSNQPQHF	TGTGCCAGCTCACTAACGACAGATAGCAATCAGCCCCAGCATTTT
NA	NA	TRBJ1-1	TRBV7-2	CASSLDTAGNTEAFF	TGTGCCAGCAGCTTAGACACGGCTGGGAACACTGAAGCTTTCTTT
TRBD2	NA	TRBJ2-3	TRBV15	CATSGGERQNTDTQYF	TGTGCCACCAGTGGGGGGGAGCGACAAAACACAGATACGCAGTATTTT
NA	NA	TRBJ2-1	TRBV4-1	CASSQDPNRELFF	TGCGCCAGCAGCCAAGATCCTAACCGGGAGTTGTTCTTC